These 8 T cell receptor beta chains were all obtained from the same sample, sequenced in a study of blood T cells in healthy people across ages. A second PCR of about 7 to 12 cycles used a sample-barcoded 5' primer and a J-beta primer mix. TCRdb re-derived calls from the 5' RACE reads in MiXCR, one entry per CDR3 protein. The sample includes around 990,000 distinct CDR3 sequences, under 30% of them seen just once. These data were also reused for a study on T cells of mothers and their children.

The source material was blood. These TCRs come from a girl under 10 years old in good health.

Only a few counts were recorded for this clonotype. V and J are TRBV20-1 and TRBJ2-7; D ambiguous. The CDR3 has 11 amino acids. Trimming took off 6 bases at V and 4 bases at J, with 10 bases between the two ends. The germline CDR1 and CDR2 sequences are DFQATT and SNEGSKA (reference sequence). CDR3 loop: CSAQREYEQYF. The CDR3 nucleotides are TGCAGTGCGCAGCGAGAGTACGAGCAGTACTTC.

The V gene is TRBV9, the J gene TRBJ1-2, with D hard to call. CDR1 SGDLS and CDR2 YYNGEE come from the germline V gene. V gave up 5 bases and J gave up 3 bases, with 14 bases separating them. The CDR3 runs to 14 residues. CDR3 loop: CASRSEGRDYGYTF. Here the CDR3 DNA reads TGTGCCAGCAGGTCAGAGGGCAGAGACTATGGCTACACCTTC.

V gene TRBV27 combines with J gene TRBJ2-7; a possible D gene is TRBD2 (5 bases). Trimming cost V 10 bases and J 2 bases, with 15 bases left between them. This CDR3 has 13 residues. CDR1 and CDR2 (germline): MNHEY, SMNVEV (reference sequence). The CDR3 DNA reads as TGTGCCACCATAGGGAGTACACCCTACGAGCAGTACTTC. Protein: CATIGSTPYEQYF.

This clonotype was seen more than once but under ten times. V and J are TRBV7-9 and TRBJ2-5, with a tentative D call TRBD2 (6 bases). The end of the DNA fits TRBJ2-1 better, so the J call may be wrong. CDR1 is SEHNR, CDR2 FQNEAQ, per germline (reference sequence). This CDR3 has 17 residues. CDR3 loop: CASSLEDRGTGHNEQFF. In DNA, the CDR3 is TGTGCCAGCAGCCTGGAGGATCGGGGGACGGGTCACAATGAGCAGTTCTTC.

Only a few counts were recorded for this clonotype. V gene TRBV5-1 combines with J gene TRBJ2-7; no clear D. The J call may be wrong; the DNA end is better matched by TRBJ2-1. Looked up from germline, CDR1 is SGHRS and CDR2 is YFSETQ. The CDR3 contains 13 residues. In DNA, the CDR3 is TGCGCCAGCAGCCAGGACCCAGCCGATGAGCAGTTCTTC. Protein: CASSQDPADEQFF.

CDR3 residues: CASSQDNGQGLYEQYF. Written as DNA, the CDR3 is TGCGCCAGCAGCCAAGATAATGGACAGGGGCTCTACGAGCAGTACTTC. V gene TRBV4-3 combines with J gene TRBJ2-7; 9 bases align to TRBD1. The CDR3 is 16 residues long. The ends lost 0 bases at V and 3 bases at J; junction bases unmatched: 6. From germline, CDR1 is LGHNA and CDR2 YSLEER.

This clonotype was found a few times. The rearrangement links TRBV20-1 to TRBJ2-1; 7 nucleotides match TRBD2. J gave up 10 bases and V 3 bases, and 6 bases lay outside the gene matches. Germline CDR1 is DFQATT and CDR2 is SNEGSKA (reference sequence). The CDR3 is 12 amino acids. The CDR3 protein is CSASDSGPEQFF. The CDR3 bases are TGCAGTGCTAGCGATAGCGGGCCGGAGCAGTTCTTC.

This chain uses TRBV24-1 with TRBJ2-5; a weak D match, TRBD1 (5 bases). The DNA end lines up better with TRBJ2-7; the J call may be wrong. CDR1 and CDR2 from the germline V gene are KGHDR and SFDVKD. The CDR3 is 13 amino acids. CDR3 in amino acids: CATSDVDSYEQYF. DNA for the CDR3: TGTGCCACCAGTGATGTCGACAGCTACGAGCAGTACTTC.